The clone carrying this T cell receptor beta chain was detected ten times or more. With molecular barcodes, quantitative 5'-RACE was used to make the TCR beta libraries. TCRdb called the 5' RACE reads again in MiXCR, with one record for every CDR3 protein. The data show under 150,000 distinct CDR3 sequences, approximately 8.4% seen once. These data are taken from a study of CD8 T cells in ankylosing spondylitis. Germline CDR1 is KGHSH and CDR2 is LQKENI. The CDR3 has 15 amino acids. V lost 3 bases, J lost 4 bases, and 7 bases stayed unmatched. The J gene is TRBJ1-2, the V gene TRBV18; 8 nucleotides align to TRBD1. The sequenced sample consisted of synovial fluid, either unsorted or a sorted T cell fraction (not recorded which). The clonotype comes from a male donor with ankylosing spondylitis. The CDR3 sequence: CASSPQGQVTYGYTF. CDR3 sequence (DNA): TGTGCCAGCTCACCCCAGGGACAGGTCACCTATGGCTACACCTTC.